This record concerns one TCR beta chain sequence. Its antigen is unidentified. Once RNA had been extracted, it was reverse transcribed into cDNA to act as the sequencing template. The assay was immunoSEQ multiplex PCR, and TCRdb's table has in-frame clones only and misses some. Seen here are about 97,000 clones, approximately 42% observed once, and the top ten hold about 1.5%. These data originate in a study of CD8+ T cells in alopecia areata. Study information: Treated patients were dosed with oral tofacitinib, taking 5 to 10 mg twice daily.

Study-wide results and caveats: Lesional tissue from the scalp (especially in alopecia totalis/universalis) showed higher clonality than normal scalp.

Trimming removed 6 bases from V and 10 bases from J, with 16 bases in between. The CDR3 contains 14 residues. CDR1 is SGHTA, CDR2 FQGTGA, per germline. This clonotype was obtained from a human donor with alopecia areata. The genes are TRBV7-3 and TRBJ1-6; possible D gene TRBD1, 5 bases. Specimen: CD4+ T cells sorted from blood. CDR3 in amino acids: CASSSTGTGSPLHF. For the CDR3, the DNA is TGTGCCAGCAGTTCGACCGGGACGGGATCACCCCTCCACTTT.